The present entry profiles one T cell receptor (beta chain) with its context. TCRdb used MiXCR to reprocess the RT-PCR reads, holding one entry per CDR3 protein. The sample includes hundreds of thousands of distinct CDR3 sequences, 13% to 15% seen only once; the top ten take around 3.3%. Deletions cut 4 bases from V and 3 bases from J, with 15 bases between. The germline CDR1 and CDR2 sequences are SGHNT and YYREEE (reference sequence). The CDR3 runs to 15 residues. The sequenced material came from memory CD4+ T cells from blood. This TCR came from a female donor in good health, serving as a healthy control. The chain carries TRBV5-4 and TRBJ2-3; D is unclear. CDR3 loop: CASSTPASRTDTQYF. The DNA for the CDR3 is TGTGCCAGCAGCACCCCCGCGTCCCGAACAGATACGCAGTATTTT.